This is a list of T cell receptor beta chains from one sample in a study of glioma-infiltrating T cells. TCRdb called the multiplex PCR reads again in MiXCR, with one record for every CDR3 protein. The data contain 17,000 or so distinct CDR3 sequences, roughly 64% of them singletons. What was sequenced was glioma tissue, nonneoplastic brain tissue, or PBMCs (not recorded which). These TCRs come from a human donor with low-grade glioma or glioblastoma, undergoing nonglioma brain surgery, or in good health (not recorded which). The CDR3 runs from the conserved cysteine through the conserved F or W. The order of the fields is V gene, J gene, D gene, clone size, CDR3 DNA, CDR3 protein. D genes are given only for firm matches. Clone sizes are given selectively: once, few, many, or a class where the clone is expanded.

>TRBV6-6|TRBJ1-5|-|-
TGTGCCAGCAGTTACGCGATCAATCAGCCCCAGCATTTT
CASSYAINQPQHF
>TRBV7-9|TRBJ1-5|-|-
TGTGCCAGCAGCTCGGACAGTTATCAGCCCCAGCATTTT
CASSSDSYQPQHF
>TRBV20-1|TRBJ2-5|-|-
TGCAGTGCTAGAGCGGTGCGATCCCAAGAGACCCAGTACTTC
CSARAVRSQETQYF
>TRBV7-2|TRBJ2-7|-|-
TGTGCCAGCAGCCGGACACCGCCCTACGAGCAGTACTTC
CASSRTPPYEQYF
>TRBV4-1|TRBJ1-5|-|many
TGCGCCAGCAGCCAAGACCGGACAGAACGCCAGCCCCAGCATTTT
CASSQDRTERQPQHF
>TRBV4-2|TRBJ2-3|-|medium-sized
TGTGCCAGCAGCCAAGATCCCGGGATCACAGATACGCAGTATTTT
CASSQDPGITDTQYF
>TRBV20-1|TRBJ2-3|-|-
TGCAGTGCCGGAGGGGAGCGGTCCGCGGCAGGGACGCAGTATTTT
CSAGGERSAAGTQYF
>TRBV29-1|TRBJ2-3|-|-
TGCAGCGTTGAAAGCGTCCACTTCTCCACAGATACGCAGTATTTT
CSVESVHFSTDTQYF
>TRBV6-2/TRBV6-3|TRBJ2-1|TRBD2|-
TGTGCCAGCAGTTACCCCGGGACTAGCGGTTCCTACAATGAGCAGTTCTTC
CASSYPGTSGSYNEQFF
>TRBV20-1|TRBJ2-1|-|-
TGCAGTGCTAGAGGAAAGGTGTCGGACAATGAGCAGTTCTTC
CSARGKVSDNEQFF
>TRBV27|TRBJ1-5|TRBD1|-
TGTGCCAGCAGTCCCCGACAGGGGAGGCCCCAGCATTTT
CASSPRQGRPQHF
>TRBV5-1|TRBJ1-1|-|-
TGCGCCAGCAGCTCTAAGGGCACCGGGGGGACTGAAGCTTTCTTT
CASSSKGTGGTEAFF
>TRBV15|TRBJ2-2|TRBD2|-
TGTGCCACCAGCAGAGATGAGGTAGCGGGAGTCCCCGGGGGGCTGTTTTTT
CATSRDEVAGVPGGLFF
>TRBV6-1|TRBJ2-7|-|-
TGTGCCATCCCCTCATCTCGGGAGCAGTACTTC
CAIPSSREQYF
>TRBV20-1|TRBJ1-3|-|-
TGCAGTGCTAAAGATAGCGAGGGGTCTTGGGGAAACACCATATATTTT
CSAKDSEGSWGNTIYF
>TRBV6-5|TRBJ2-1|-|few
TGTGCCAGCAGTTACTCGCATGTGGGCAGCTCCTACAATGAGCAGTTCTTC
CASSYSHVGSSYNEQFF
>TRBV6-2/TRBV6-3|TRBJ1-1|TRBD1|-
TGTGCCAGCAGTTACAGTGGGACAGTCACTGAAGCTTTCTTT
CASSYSGTVTEAFF
>TRBV6-1|TRBJ2-1|-|few
TGTGCCAGCAGACACAGGGAAAAGGCCTACAATGAGCAGTTCTTC
CASRHREKAYNEQFF
>TRBV4-2|TRBJ1-5|-|-
TGTGCCAGCAGCTCACACAGGGCTCAGCCCCAGCATTTT
CASSSHRAQPQHF
>TRBV6-1|TRBJ2-2|-|many
TGTGCCAGCAGGTCCAGTAACACCGGGGAGCTGTTTTTT
CASRSSNTGELFF
>TRBV20-1|TRBJ2-7|-|-
TGCAGTGCTAGAGGACCCTACGAGCAGTACTTC
CSARGPYEQYF
>TRBV20-1|TRBJ2-1|TRBD1|once
TGCAGTGCTAGAGTTTCTGGCCAGGGGGCGCCAGGGCAGTTCTTC
CSARVSGQGAPGQFF
>TRBV29-1|TRBJ2-2|TRBD1|few
TGCAGCGTTGGGGGACAGCCGAACACCGGGGAGCTGTTTTTT
CSVGGQPNTGELFF
>TRBV25-1|TRBJ2-1|-|-
TGTGCCAGCAGTGACCACAGGGGGACTAGAGGTTACAATGAGCAGTTCTTC
CASSDHRGTRGYNEQFF
>TRBV7-8|TRBJ2-5|-|-
TGTGCCAGCAGCTTCAATCGGGAGACCCAGTACTTC
CASSFNRETQYF
>TRBV11-2|TRBJ2-3|-|few
TGTGCCAGCAGCTCAGGGACAATTGCCCCGCGGGATACGCAGTATTTT
CASSSGTIAPRDTQYF
>TRBV18|TRBJ2-1|-|-
TGTGCCAGCTCAACGGACCTAGGGAATGAGCAGTTCTTC
CASSTDLGNEQFF
>TRBV20-1|TRBJ2-7|TRBD1|-
TGCAGTGCTACCACCGGGACAGGGGAGTACGAGCAGTACTTT
CSATTGTGEYEQYF
>TRBV19|TRBJ2-5|TRBD1|once
TGTGCCAGTAGTATACGGGACAGCGTAGAAAGGAGAGAAACCCAGTACTTC
CASSIRDSVERRETQYF
>TRBV6-9|TRBJ2-7|-|-
TGTGCCAGCAATTTTATCGGGGTCCACGAGCAGTACTTC
CASNFIGVHEQYF
>TRBV7-8|TRBJ1-5|-|-
TGTGCCAGCAGCTCTGACAGGTTCAATCAGCCCCAGCATTTT
CASSSDRFNQPQHF
>TRBV20-1|TRBJ1-5|TRBD1|-
TGCAGTGCTAGACTAGGGACAGACCCTGATCAGCCCCAGCATTTT
CSARLGTDPDQPQHF
>TRBV7-2|TRBJ1-2|TRBD1|-
TGTGCCAGCAGCTTTACAGGGACAGGCTCGAACTATGGCTACACCTTC
CASSFTGTGSNYGYTF
>TRBV20-1|TRBJ2-3|TRBD2|-
TGCAGTGCTAGCCCATTCCTAGCGGGGGTCACAGATACGCAGTATTTT
CSASPFLAGVTDTQYF
>TRBV27|TRBJ2-3|TRBD2|medium-sized
TGTGCCAGCAGTCCTTTATTAGCGGGGGGCCTCACAGATACGCAGTATTTT
CASSPLLAGGLTDTQYF
>TRBV7-2|TRBJ2-3|-|many
TGTGCCAGCGGCCTCCGGGGGGCGGCAGATACGCAGTATTTT
CASGLRGAADTQYF
>TRBV4-1|TRBJ2-1|-|medium-sized
TGCGCCAGCAGCCAAGTTGGGACTCGATACAATGAGCAGTTCTTC
CASSQVGTRYNEQFF
>TRBV27|TRBJ1-1|-|-
TGTGCCAGCAGTTTAAAGGGGATGAACACTGAAGCTTTCTTT
CASSLKGMNTEAFF
>TRBV6-2/TRBV6-3|TRBJ2-1|TRBD2|-
TGTGCCAGCAGTCCCTCTACTAGCGGGAGGGCCCATGAGCAGTTCTTC
CASSPSTSGRAHEQFF
>TRBV7-9|TRBJ2-2|-|many
TGTGCCAGCAGCTTTCAAGCGAACACCGGGGAGCTGTTTTTT
CASSFQANTGELFF
>TRBV27|TRBJ2-3|TRBD2|few
TGTGCCAGCAGTTTCCGACTAGCGGGAGGGCCAGATACGCAGTATTTT
CASSFRLAGGPDTQYF
>TRBV11-2|TRBJ2-1|TRBD2|-
TGTGCCAGCAGCACACTAGCGGAGCAGTTCTTC
CASSTLAEQFF
>TRBV27|TRBJ2-1|-|few
TGTGCCAGCAGCGTGGGTCGGGCCAATGAGCAGTTCTTC
CASSVGRANEQFF
>TRBV7-2|TRBJ2-7|-|-
TGTGCCAGCAGCTTACCCGTAACCTACGAGCAGTACTTC
CASSLPVTYEQYF
>TRBV18|TRBJ1-1|-|few
TGTGCCAGCTCGTCGAGGGGCACTGAAGCTTTCTTT
CASSSRGTEAFF
>TRBV27|TRBJ2-7|-|few
TGTGCCAGCAGTTCACAGGACGCGAGCTCCTACGAGCAGTACTTC
CASSSQDASSYEQYF
>TRBV24-1|TRBJ2-5|-|medium-sized
TGTGCCACCGGAAGGGAGGGGGCCGCACAAGAGACCCAGTACTTC
CATGREGAAQETQYF
>TRBV27|TRBJ1-6|-|once
TGTGCCAGCAGACCAGGGATGAAGGATTCACCCCTCCACTTT
CASRPGMKDSPLHF
>TRBV7-9|TRBJ1-1|-|-
TGTGCCAGCAGCCCTGAGGCTTTCTTT
CASSPEAFF
>TRBV28|TRBJ2-7|-|-
TGTGCCAGCAGACGGGACACCTCCTACGAGCAGTACTTC
CASRRDTSYEQYF
>TRBV20-1|TRBJ1-1|-|-
TGCAGTGCTAAACAGGGCAAAACTGAAGCTTTCTTT
CSAKQGKTEAFF
>TRBV20-1|TRBJ1-1|TRBD1|few
TGCAGTGCCCCGAGGGACAGCCAAAACACTGAAGCTTTCTTT
CSAPRDSQNTEAFF
>TRBV7-9|TRBJ1-4|TRBD1|once
TGTGCCAGCAGCCACCCCCTGGAACAGGGGGGGGAAAAACTGTTTTTT
CASSHPLEQGGEKLFF
>TRBV20-1|TRBJ1-5|-|medium-sized
TGCAGTGCTCAGAAGGCTACGGGGGGCGCGAATCAGCCCCAGCATTTT
CSAQKATGGANQPQHF